The rows below give T cell receptor beta chains drawn from one sample of a study of cytomegalovirus exposure and HLA in healthy donors. TCRdb's table, derived via immunoSEQ multiplex PCR, lists solely in-frame clones and lacks some. The data hold approximately 100,000 clones, with 74% observed a single time. The sequenced sample consisted of PBMCs. These receptors were taken from a man aged 45 to 65 in good health and CMV-seropositive. Both conserved end residues are part of each CDR3. The D gene is left open where the match is weak. Some rows mark clone size as missing; the rest say once, few, many or name a class of expanded clone.

cdr3_aa	cdr3_nt	v_call	clone_size	d_call	j_call
CASSRRSHSNQPQHF	TGTGCCAGCAGTCGCCGGTCGCATAGCAATCAGCCCCAGCATTTT	TRBV6-5	NA	NA	TRBJ1-5
CASSIDQGGIYSNQPQHF	TGTGCCAGTAGTATAGATCAAGGCGGCATATATAGCAATCAGCCCCAGCATTTT	TRBV19	NA	NA	TRBJ1-5
CASSLAAGTKYNEQFF	TGTGCCAGCAGCTTAGCAGCCGGGACTAAGTACAATGAGCAGTTCTTC	TRBV11-2	once	TRBD2	TRBJ2-1
CASSLGSGQLLDGYTF	TGTGCCAGCAGCCTGGGATCAGGGCAGCTCCTAGACGGCTACACCTTC	TRBV5-4	few	NA	TRBJ1-2
CASSLRLGADTGELFF	TGTGCCAGTAGTCTTCGGCTGGGGGCGGACACCGGGGAGCTGTTTTTT	TRBV19	NA	NA	TRBJ2-2
CASSAAGQGGGYTF	TGCGCCAGCAGCGCTGCCGGACAGGGAGGTGGCTACACCTTC	TRBV5-1	NA	TRBD1	TRBJ1-2
CASSLGAGEGSEQFF	TGTGCCAGCAGCTTAGGTGCAGGGGAAGGAAGTGAGCAGTTCTTC	TRBV7-6	few	NA	TRBJ2-1
CASSLSGGGNIQYF	TGTGCCAGCAGCTTATCGGGAGGGGGGAACATTCAGTACTTC	TRBV7-8	NA	TRBD2	TRBJ2-4
CASSTSTENTEAFF	TGTGCCAGCAGTACCTCGACAGAGAACACTGAAGCTTTCTTT	TRBV6-6	few	NA	TRBJ1-1
CASDGGGNQPQHF	TGTGCCAGCGACGGAGGAGGCAATCAGCCCCAGCATTTT	TRBV2	NA	NA	TRBJ1-5
CASSQEASTDTQYF	TGCGCCAGCAGCCAGGAGGCTAGCACAGATACGCAGTATTTT	TRBV4-1	once	NA	TRBJ2-3
CASRDAGGKVEQYF	TGTGCCAGCAGGGATGCAGGGGGCAAGGTCGAGCAGTACTTC	TRBV11-2	NA	TRBD1	TRBJ2-7
CASSFDPIAGGPRETQYF	TGCGCCAGCAGCTTTGATCCCATAGCGGGGGGGCCGAGGGAGACCCAGTACTTC	TRBV5-1	NA	TRBD2	TRBJ2-5
CAWSVHRDQPQHF	TGTGCCTGGAGTGTACACAGGGATCAGCCCCAGCATTTT	TRBV30	NA	NA	TRBJ1-5
CASSEATIAPSYEQYF	TGTGCCAGCAGTGAAGCTACCATAGCGCCCTCCTACGAGCAGTACTTC	TRBV6-1	NA	NA	TRBJ2-7
CASGLGTGTQPQHF	TGTGCTAGTGGTTTGGGGACAGGGACTCAGCCCCAGCATTTT	TRBV12-5	NA	TRBD1	TRBJ1-5
CAWSVLSGAGNTIYF	TGTGCCTGGAGTGTACTGTCAGGGGCTGGAAACACCATATATTTT	TRBV30	few	NA	TRBJ1-3
CASSPTGWRNYGYTF	TGTGCCAGCAGCCCAACAGGGTGGAGGAACTATGGCTACACCTTC	TRBV7-9	NA	NA	TRBJ1-2
CASSPWAQVSGNTIYF	TGTGCCAGCTCACCATGGGCACAGGTCTCTGGAAACACCATATATTTT	TRBV18	once	NA	TRBJ1-3
CASSILLSGADTQYF	TGTGCCAGTAGTATCCTCTTAAGCGGCGCAGATACGCAGTATTTT	TRBV19	NA	NA	TRBJ2-3
CASSLSFSETQYF	TGTGCCAGCAGTTTATCTTTTTCAGAGACCCAGTACTTC	TRBV28	NA	NA	TRBJ2-5
CASSLFPRGRYYEQYF	TGTGCCAGCAGCCTATTCCCCAGGGGCAGGTACTACGAGCAGTACTTC	TRBV5-5	NA	NA	TRBJ2-7
CASSPRGAGLSHEQFF	TGTGCCAGCAGCCCCCGGGGAGCGGGGCTGTCTCATGAGCAGTTCTTC	TRBV7-6	NA	TRBD2	TRBJ2-1
CAGRTGVYGYTF	TGTGCCGGCAGGACAGGGGTTTATGGCTACACCTTC	TRBV19	NA	TRBD1	TRBJ1-2
CASSYSRQGTYEQYF	TGTGCCAGCAGTTACTCGAGACAGGGCACCTACGAGCAGTACTTC	TRBV6-5	few	TRBD1	TRBJ2-7
CASSSAASNYGYTF	TGTGCCAGCAGCTCAGCGGCCTCTAACTATGGCTACACCTTC	TRBV7-9	NA	NA	TRBJ1-2
CASRPGLGKPQHF	TGTGCCAGCAGACCGGGACTTGGGAAGCCCCAGCATTTT	TRBV6-5	NA	NA	TRBJ1-5
CASSMTSGSSYEQYF	TGCGCCAGCAGTATGACTAGCGGGAGCTCCTACGAGCAGTACTTC	TRBV10-1	few	TRBD2	TRBJ2-7
CAIPERGQGNYGYTF	TGTGCCATCCCCGAGCGGGGACAGGGGAACTATGGCTACACCTTC	TRBV6-1	NA	TRBD1	TRBJ1-2
CASSFGGGGSGNTIYF	TGTGCCAGCAGCTTCGGCGGGGGGGGCTCTGGAAACACCATATATTTT	TRBV5-4	NA	NA	TRBJ1-3
CASRGVMNTEAFF	TGTGCCTCCCGAGGAGTCATGAACACTGAAGCTTTCTTT	TRBV30	once	NA	TRBJ1-1
CASSTVAGETQYF	TGTGCCTCCTCCACGGTAGCGGGAGAGACCCAGTACTTC	TRBV7-9	NA	TRBD2	TRBJ2-5
CASSVTSGGSVYNEQFF	TGCGCCAGCAGCGTGACTAGCGGGGGATCCGTTTACAATGAGCAGTTCTTC	TRBV5-1	NA	TRBD2	TRBJ2-1
CASRGADQETQYF	TGTGCCAGCAGGGGGGCCGATCAAGAGACCCAGTACTTC	TRBV28	NA	NA	TRBJ2-5
CAISEGHYEQYF	TGTGCCATCAGTGAAGGACACTACGAGCAGTACTTC	TRBV10-3	NA	NA	TRBJ2-7
CASSRGLAGPDYQETQYF	TGTGCCAGCAGCCGAGGACTAGCGGGACCTGACTACCAAGAGACCCAGTACTTC	TRBV4-2	few	TRBD2	TRBJ2-5
CASSSWTILGSGETQYF	TGTGCCAGCAGCTCATGGACCATACTAGGATCCGGAGAGACCCAGTACTTC	TRBV11-2	NA	NA	TRBJ2-5
CASSWTGGNEQFF	TGTGCCAGCAGCTGGACAGGGGGAAATGAGCAGTTCTTC	TRBV5-6	NA	TRBD1	TRBJ2-1
CASSPFGLVKGNEQFF	TGTGCCAGCTCACCTTTCGGACTAGTCAAAGGCAATGAGCAGTTCTTC	TRBV18	NA	TRBD2	TRBJ2-1
CTVGGIEQFF	TGCACCGTCGGGGGGATTGAGCAGTTCTTC	TRBV20-1	NA	TRBD2	TRBJ2-1
CASSFYSKETQYF	TGCGCCAGCAGCTTTTACTCTAAAGAGACCCAGTACTTC	TRBV5-1	few	NA	TRBJ2-5
CATSGALSNQPQHF	TGTGCCACCTCAGGGGCCCTGAGCAATCAGCCCCAGCATTTT	TRBV2	few	NA	TRBJ1-5
CASSLAGNNEQFF	TGTGCCAGCAGTTTAGCGGGAAACAATGAGCAGTTCTTC	TRBV9	NA	TRBD2	TRBJ2-1
CASSERSDTQYF	TGTGCCAGCAGTGAACGGTCAGATACGCAGTATTTT	TRBV2	NA	NA	TRBJ2-3
CASSSVRASNTGELFF	TGTGCCAGCAGCTCTGTCAGGGCTTCGAACACCGGGGAGCTGTTTTTT	TRBV11-2	NA	NA	TRBJ2-2
CASSAGQGMDTQYF	TGTGCCAGCAGCGCCGGACAGGGGATGGATACGCAGTATTTT	TRBV5-5	NA	TRBD1	TRBJ2-3
CAWSLRQGYEKLFF	TGTGCCTGGAGTCTCCGACAGGGATATGAAAAACTGTTTTTT	TRBV30	NA	TRBD1	TRBJ1-4
CASSVTVSKSTDTQYF	TGTGCCAGCAGCGTAACGGTATCCAAAAGCACAGATACGCAGTATTTT	TRBV9	NA	NA	TRBJ2-3
CASSPGENNSPLHF	TGCGCCAGCAGCCCTGGGGAGAATAATTCACCCCTCCACTTT	TRBV5-1	NA	NA	TRBJ1-6
CASSFGLSTDTQYF	TGTGCCAGCAGCTTTGGCCTCTCGACAGATACGCAGTATTTT	TRBV7-9	NA	NA	TRBJ2-3